This TCR beta chain was captured by sequencing in a study of shared clonotypes between healthy human individuals. Study results and caveats: Against clonotypes common to all four donors, non-shared ones had lower generation probabilities.

Regarding this clone: The antigen is unknown.

CD45RO-negative, CCR7-positively selected cells formed the naive CD8 fraction, excluding terminally differentiated effector memory CD45RA+ cells. Profiling relied on immunoSEQ multiplex PCR, and the TCRdb table lists in-frame clones only, not all of them. The sample lists around 700,000 clones; around 90% were seen once. CDR3 length: 14 amino acids. Per the germline V gene, CDR1 is SGHDT and CDR2 is YYEEEE. Trimming took off 4 bases at V and 7 bases at J, with 15 bases between the two ends. This clonotype was sampled from a man younger than 40 in good health. Sequencing was carried out using naive CD8+ T cells sorted from blood. The J gene is TRBJ1-5, the V gene TRBV5-6; no definite D call. The CDR3: CASSDARALQPQHF. In DNA, the CDR3 is TGTGCCAGCAGCGACGCGAGGGCCTTACAGCCCCAGCATTTT.